The following is a TCR beta chain sequence with its context. Its antigen remains unknown. The record originates from a study of CD8 T cells in Susac syndrome. This CDR3 spans 16 amino acids. V dropped 10 bases and J dropped 0 bases, with 19 bases sitting between them. Germline V gene lookup returns CDR1 ENHRY and CDR2 SYGVKD. With random hexamers, 0.5 to 1 ug RNA was reverse transcribed. The CDR3 of TCR beta was amplified by immunoSEQ multiplex PCR across 54 Vbeta and 13 Jbeta. TCRdb reprocessed the immunoSEQ multiplex PCR reads with MiXCR, giving one entry per CDR3 protein. The repertoire holds hundreds of thousands of distinct CDR3 sequences, approximately 85% seen once, with about 0.12% in the top ten. Peripheral blood CD8+ and CD4+ T cells were profiled by TCR beta sequencing. In contrast to the negatively isolated CD8+ and CD4+ T cells, TEMRA cells were FACS-enriched. Study findings and constraints: The study recognized that its TCR sequencing and HLA analysis covered a relatively small number of individuals.

The chain carries TRBV10-3 and TRBJ2-1; D is uncertain. Material: CD8+ T cells from PBMCs. The clonotype originates from a human donor with multiple sclerosis. CDR3 nucleotides: TGTGCCACCGAGACGAAGACACGGAGCTCCTACAATGAGCAGTTCTTC. Translation: CATETKTRSSYNEQFF.